This T cell receptor beta chain was profiled in a study of CD8+ T cells in alopecia areata. Across the study: Tofacitinib exposure lasted 6 to 18 months, followed by 6 months off drug.

Study outcomes and limitations: Between patients, shared TCR sequences were less clear than in mice. This was possibly due in part to HLA diversity in the patient population.

This clone was found a few times. Its antigen is as yet unknown. Extracted from the samples, RNA was reverse transcribed into cDNA to serve as the sequencing template. Using immunoSEQ multiplex PCR, the repertoire was profiled, and TCRdb retains in-frame clones only, with some absent. This sample has fewer than 10,000 clones; 55% to 75% occur once, and the top ten carry over 12%. Researchers took lesional scalp punch biopsies and peripheral blood from people who were alopecia areata patients. V shed 5 bases and J 5 bases; nucleotides not matched to a gene: 8. Germline lookup yields CDR1 WSHSY and CDR2 SAAADI. The CDR3 has 14 residues.

The sample taken for sequencing was skin. The receptor was derived from a human donor with alopecia areata. The chain carries TRBV10-2 and TRBJ1-1; 7 nucleotides agree with TRBD1. CDR3 in amino acids: CASSPLTGRTEAFF. CDR3 in DNA: TGCGCCAGCAGTCCCCTGACAGGGAGAACTGAAGCTTTCTTT.